The clone carrying this TCR beta chain was counted ten times or more. This record belongs to a study of CD8+CD57+ T cells in acquired aplastic anemia. The wider study: Yields of DNA that came from sorted CD4+ and CD8+ cells averaged roughly 3.2 ug. There were 11 million or so reads, on average, for CD4+ cells from healthy donors.

The use of genomic DNA as template underpinned the TCR beta VDJ and CDR3 profiling. One entry per CDR3 protein, called by TCRdb with MiXCR from the reads. The sample has about 190,000 distinct CDR3 sequences; roughly half are singletons. The germline V gene has CDR1 SGHNT and CDR2 YENEEA. The CDR3 length is 16 residues. With 2 bases clipped from V and 6 bases from J, the junction kept 12 bases outside the gene matches. The rearrangement links TRBV11-3 to TRBJ2-7; 8 nucleotides agree with TRBD2. The clonotype was recovered from a human donor in good health, serving as a control. The sample was sorted CD4+, CD8+, or CD8+CD57+ T cells (not recorded which) from PBMCs. The CDR3 bases are TGTGCCAGCAGCTTATCCGGGGGGGCATCCCCTCGCGAGCAGTACTTC. Its protein is CASSLSGGASPREQYF.